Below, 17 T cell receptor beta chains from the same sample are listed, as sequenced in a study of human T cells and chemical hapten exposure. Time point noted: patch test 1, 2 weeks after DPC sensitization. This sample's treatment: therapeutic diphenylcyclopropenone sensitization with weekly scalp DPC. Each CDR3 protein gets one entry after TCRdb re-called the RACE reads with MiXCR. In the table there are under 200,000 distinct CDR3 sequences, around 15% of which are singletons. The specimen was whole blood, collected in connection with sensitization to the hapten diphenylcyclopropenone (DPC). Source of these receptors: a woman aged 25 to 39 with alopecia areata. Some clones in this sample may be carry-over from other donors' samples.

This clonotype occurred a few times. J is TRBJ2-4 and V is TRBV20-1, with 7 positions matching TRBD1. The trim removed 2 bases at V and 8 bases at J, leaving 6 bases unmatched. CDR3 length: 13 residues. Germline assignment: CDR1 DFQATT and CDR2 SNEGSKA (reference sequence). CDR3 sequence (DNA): TGCAGTGCTAGACCCCGACAGGGCGACATTCAGTACTTC. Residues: CSARPRQGDIQYF.

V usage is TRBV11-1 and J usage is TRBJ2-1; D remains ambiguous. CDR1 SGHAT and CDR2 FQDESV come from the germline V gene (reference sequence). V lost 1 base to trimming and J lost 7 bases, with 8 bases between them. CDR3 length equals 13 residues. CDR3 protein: CASSLVLMNEQFF. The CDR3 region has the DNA TGTGCCAGCAGCTTAGTGCTGATGAATGAGCAGTTCTTC. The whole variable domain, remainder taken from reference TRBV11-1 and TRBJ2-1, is EAEVAQSPRYKITEKSQAVAFWCDPISGHATLYWYRQILGQGPELLVQFQDESVVDDSQLPKDRFSAERLKGVDSTLKIQPAELGDSAMYLCASSLVLMNEQFFGPGTRLTVL.

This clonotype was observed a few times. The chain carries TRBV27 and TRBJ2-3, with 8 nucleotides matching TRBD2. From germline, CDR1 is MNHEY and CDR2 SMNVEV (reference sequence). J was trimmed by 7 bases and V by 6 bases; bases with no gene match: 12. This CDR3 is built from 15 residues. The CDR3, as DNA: TGTGCCAGCAGACCATGGACTAGCTTGGAGAATACGCAGTATTTT. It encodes CASRPWTSLENTQYF.

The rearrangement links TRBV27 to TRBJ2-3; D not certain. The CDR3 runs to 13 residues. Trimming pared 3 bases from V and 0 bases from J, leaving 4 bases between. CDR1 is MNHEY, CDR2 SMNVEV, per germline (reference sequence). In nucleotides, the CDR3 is TGTGCCAGCAGTTTCTTAAGCACAGATACGCAGTATTTT. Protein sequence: CASSFLSTDTQYF.

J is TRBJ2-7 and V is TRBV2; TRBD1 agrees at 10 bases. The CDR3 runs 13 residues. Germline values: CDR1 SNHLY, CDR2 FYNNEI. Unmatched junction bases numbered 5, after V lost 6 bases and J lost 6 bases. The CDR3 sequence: CASRDRGTAEQYF. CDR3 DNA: TGTGCCAGCAGGGACAGGGGGACTGCCGAGCAGTACTTC.

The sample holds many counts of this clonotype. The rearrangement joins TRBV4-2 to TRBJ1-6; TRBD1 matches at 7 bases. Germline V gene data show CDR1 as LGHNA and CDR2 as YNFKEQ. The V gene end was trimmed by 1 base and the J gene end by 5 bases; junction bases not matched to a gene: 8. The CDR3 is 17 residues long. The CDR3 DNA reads TGTGCCAGCAGCCAAGCAAACAGGGGAGTAAATAATTCACCCCTCCACTTT. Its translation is CASSQANRGVNNSPLHF.

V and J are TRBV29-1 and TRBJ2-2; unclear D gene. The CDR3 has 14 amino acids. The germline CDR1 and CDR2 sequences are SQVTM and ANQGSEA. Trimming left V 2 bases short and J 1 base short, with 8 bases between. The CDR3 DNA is TGCAGCGTTGAAACCGACCTGAACACCGGGGAGCTGTTTTTT. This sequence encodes CSVETDLNTGELFF.

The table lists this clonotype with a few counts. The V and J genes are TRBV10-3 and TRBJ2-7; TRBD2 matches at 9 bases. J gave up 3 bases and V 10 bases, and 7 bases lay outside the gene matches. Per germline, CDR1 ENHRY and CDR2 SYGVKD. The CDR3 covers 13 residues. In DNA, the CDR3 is TGTGCCACCCGATCTAGCGGGGACTACGAGCAGTACTTC. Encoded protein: CATRSSGDYEQYF.

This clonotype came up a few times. CDR3 loop: CASSQRAGLNTEAFF. DNA for the CDR3: TGTGCCAGCAGCCAACGGGCAGGGTTGAACACTGAAGCTTTCTTT. This chain connects TRBV14 to TRBJ1-1; D is perhaps TRBD1 (5 bases). There are 15 residues in the CDR3. Germline CDR1 SGHDN, CDR2 FVKESK. Trimming stripped 2 bases from V and 0 bases from J, with 10 bases between.

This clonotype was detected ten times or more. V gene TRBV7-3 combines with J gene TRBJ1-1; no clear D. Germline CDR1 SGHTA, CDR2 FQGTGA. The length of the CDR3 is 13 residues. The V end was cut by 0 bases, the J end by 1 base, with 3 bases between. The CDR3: CASSLTKNTEAFF. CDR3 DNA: TGTGCCAGCAGCTTAACCAAGAACACTGAAGCTTTCTTT.

CDR3 residues: CASSFAGPSGNTIYF. CDR3 sequence (DNA): TGTGCCAGCAGTTTTGCAGGCCCCTCTGGAAACACCATATATTTT. The chain uses TRBV12-3 or TRBV12-4 and TRBJ1-3; D remains ambiguous. This CDR3 has 15 amino acids. With 3 bases removed from V and 0 bases from J, the gap between germline ends came to 9 bases.

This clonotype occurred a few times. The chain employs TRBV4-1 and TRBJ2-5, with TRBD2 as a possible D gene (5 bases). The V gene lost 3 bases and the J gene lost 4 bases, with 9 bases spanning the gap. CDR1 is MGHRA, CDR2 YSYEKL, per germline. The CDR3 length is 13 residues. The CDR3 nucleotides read TGCGCCAGCAGCCAGGGTGGAGGAGAGACCCAGTACTTC. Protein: CASSQGGGETQYF.

The CDR3 here is CASSEITEAFF. The DNA of the CDR3 is TGTGCCAGCAGTGAAATTACTGAAGCTTTCTTT. The chain employs TRBV25-1 and TRBJ1-1; D remains ambiguous. The CDR3 runs to 11 residues. CDR1 MGHDK and CDR2 SYGVNS come from the germline V gene. V lost 2 bases to trimming and J lost 5 bases, with 3 bases between them.

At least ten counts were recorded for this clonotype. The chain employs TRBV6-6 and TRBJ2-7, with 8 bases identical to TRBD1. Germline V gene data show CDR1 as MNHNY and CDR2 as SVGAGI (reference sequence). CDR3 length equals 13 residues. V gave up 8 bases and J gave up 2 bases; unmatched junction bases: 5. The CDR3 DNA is TGTGCCAGCGCGGGGACAGGAGCCTACGAGCAGTACTTC. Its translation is CASAGTGAYEQYF.

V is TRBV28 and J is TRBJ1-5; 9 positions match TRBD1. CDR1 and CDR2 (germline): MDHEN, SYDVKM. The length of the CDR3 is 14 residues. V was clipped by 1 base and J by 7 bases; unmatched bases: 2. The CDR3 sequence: CASSLSTGGQPQHF. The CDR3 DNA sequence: TGTGCCAGCAGTTTATCGACAGGGGGACAGCCCCAGCATTTT. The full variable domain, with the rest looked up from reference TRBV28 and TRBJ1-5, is DVKVTQSSRYLVKRTGEKVFLECVQDMDHENMFWYRQDPGLGLRLIYFSYDVKMKEKGDIPEGYSVSREKKERFSLILESASTNQTSMYLCASSLSTGGQPQHFGDGTRLSIL.

The CDR3 sequence is CATSRLAATDTQYF. Here the CDR3 DNA reads TGTGCCACCAGCAGACTAGCGGCCACAGATACGCAGTATTTT. The chain has TRBV15 and TRBJ2-3; 7 bases line up with TRBD2. Germline values: CDR1 LNHNV, CDR2 YYDKDF (reference sequence). This CDR3 spans 14 amino acids. The J segment lost 2 bases and the V segment lost 2 bases, leaving 1 base of the junction unmatched.

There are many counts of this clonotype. The CDR3 nucleotides read TGTGCCAGCAGAGAGACAGGGTTCTCCTACAATGAGCAGTTCTTC. This encodes CASRETGFSYNEQFF. The V gene is TRBV6-1, the J gene TRBJ2-1; 7 bases agree with TRBD1. Germline V gene data show CDR1 as MNHNS and CDR2 as SASEGT. Trimming removed 6 bases from V and 0 bases from J; junction bases left unmatched: 5. This CDR3 comprises 15 residues.